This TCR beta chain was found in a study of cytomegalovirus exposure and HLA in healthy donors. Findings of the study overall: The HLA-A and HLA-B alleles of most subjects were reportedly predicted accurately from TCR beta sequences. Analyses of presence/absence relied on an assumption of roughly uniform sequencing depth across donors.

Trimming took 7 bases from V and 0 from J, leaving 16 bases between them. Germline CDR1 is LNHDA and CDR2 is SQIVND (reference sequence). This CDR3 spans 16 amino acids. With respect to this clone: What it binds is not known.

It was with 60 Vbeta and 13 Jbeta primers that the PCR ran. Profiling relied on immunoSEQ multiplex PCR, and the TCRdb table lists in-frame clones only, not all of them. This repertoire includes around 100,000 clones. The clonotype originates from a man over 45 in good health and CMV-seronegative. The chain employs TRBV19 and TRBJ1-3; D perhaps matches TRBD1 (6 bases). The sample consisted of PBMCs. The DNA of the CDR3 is TGTGCCAGTACCCCCCGGGGGGCGCGCTCTGGAAACACCATATATTTT. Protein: CASTPRGARSGNTIYF.